Listed here are 29 T cell receptor beta chains from one sample, sequenced in a study of shared clonotypes between healthy human individuals. Clones were read by immunoSEQ multiplex PCR, and TCRdb kept only the in-frame ones, dropping some. Of 2 million or so clones detected, roughly 96% appear once; the ten largest clones hold 0.13%. Sequenced input: naive CD4+ T cells sorted from blood. Sample subset: CD45RA+ positively selected. Receptor source: a man younger than 30 in good health.

The genes are TRBV11-3 and TRBJ2-1, with TRBD1 matching over 8 bases. The germline V gene encodes CDR1 SGHNT and CDR2 YENEEA. The CDR3 contains 16 residues. V was clipped by 5 bases and J by 2 bases; unmatched bases: 8. CDR3 sequence reads: CASSRGGQGAYNEQFF. CDR3 nucleotides: TGTGCCAGCAGCCGAGGTGGACAGGGCGCCTACAATGAGCAGTTCTTC.

The chain links TRBV5-1 to TRBJ2-3; weak D call: TRBD2 (6 bases). Germline V gene lookup returns CDR1 SGHRS and CDR2 YFSETQ. This CDR3 contains 16 residues. Trimming shortened V by 2 bases and J by 0 bases, and 13 bases separated the two germline ends. The CDR3 coding sequence is TGCGCCAGCAGCTTCGAGGGAGGCCTTAGCACAGATACGCAGTATTTT. Translated, it gives CASSFEGGLSTDTQYF.

The rearrangement joins TRBV30 to TRBJ2-5, with D possibly being TRBD2 (5 bases). The CDR3 consists of 15 residues. Germline CDR1 reads GTSNPN; CDR2 reads SVGIG (reference sequence). The V gene lost 0 bases and the J gene lost 7 bases, with 18 bases spanning the gap. CDR3 protein: CAWSVGTLVAGTQYF. Here the CDR3 DNA reads TGTGCCTGGAGTGTAGGTACGCTGGTCGCGGGGACCCAGTACTTC.

This clone came up a few times. The V gene is TRBV6-1, the J gene TRBJ1-5; D call uncertain. Trimming took 1 base from V and 0 from J, leaving 10 bases between them. This CDR3 comprises 16 residues. Germline-derived CDR1 and CDR2 are MNHNS and SASEGT. The CDR3 is CASSEGLPHSNQPQHF. The CDR3 DNA is TGTGCCAGCAGTGAAGGTCTGCCCCATAGCAATCAGCCCCAGCATTTT.

A note on this clone: The junction shows a germline mismatch at one end, possibly a read error. Other DNA variants within this sample encode the same CDR3. V usage is TRBV5-6 and J usage is TRBJ1-3, with TRBD1 identical over 8 bases. Germline CDR1 is SGHDT and CDR2 is YYEEEE. The length of the CDR3 is 18 residues. The DNA of the CDR3 is TGCGCCAGCAGCCCCGGGACAGGCCTATTGCCCTCTGGAAACACCATATATTTT. Translated, it gives CASSPGTGLLPSGNTIYF.

The V gene is TRBV30, the J gene TRBJ2-7, with D perhaps given as TRBD1 or TRBD2 (5 bases each). V lost 0 bases to trimming and J lost 6 bases, with 15 bases between them. CDR1 and CDR2 from the germline V gene are GTSNPN and SVGIG (reference sequence). There are 14 residues in the CDR3. This CDR3 reads CAWSVWDGRSEQYF. CDR3 in DNA: TGTGCCTGGAGTGTTTGGGACGGACGCTCCGAGCAGTACTTC.

On this clone itself: This clone may be a read error of a much larger clone one base away. The same CDR3 arises from other DNA sequences in this sample as well. The DNA of the CDR3 is TGTGCCAGCAGCTTAACCGGATACGAGCAGTACTTC. Encoded protein: CASSLTGYEQYF. This chain uses TRBV7-2 with TRBJ2-7; D unclear. CDR3 length: 12 residues. Looked up from germline, CDR1 is SGHTA and CDR2 is FQGNSA. Trimming took 2 bases from V and 4 from J, leaving 6 bases between them.

The sample holds a few counts of this clone. This rearrangement joins TRBV19 to TRBJ1-1; D unresolved. Between the trimmed V and J ends, which lost 5 bases and 1 base, there was a span of 5 bases. The CDR3 is 12 amino acids. Germline CDR1 is LNHDA and CDR2 is SQIVND (reference sequence). This chain's CDR3 is CASSAGNTEAFF. The CDR3 DNA is TGTGCCAGTAGTGCCGGGAACACTGAAGCTTTCTTT.

The sample holds one count of this clone. The chain is built from TRBV10-3 and TRBJ2-1; the match to TRBD2 covers 8 bases. Per the germline V gene, CDR1 is ENHRY and CDR2 is SYGVKD. V shed 5 bases and J 4 bases; nucleotides not matched to a gene: 7. This CDR3 spans 15 amino acids. DNA of the CDR3: TGTGCCATCAGTAATACTAGCGGAGCTTACAATGAGCAGTTCTTC. Residues: CAISNTSGAYNEQFF.

This rearrangement joins TRBV5-1 to TRBJ1-1; D remains ambiguous. CDR3 length: 15 residues. The V gene's germline CDR1 is SGHRS and CDR2 YFSETQ. Trimming left V 2 bases short and J 4 bases short, with 15 bases between. DNA of the CDR3: TGCGCCAGCAGCTTCGGTGCGGGAGGGATCACTGAAGCTTTCTTT. It translates to CASSFGAGGITEAFF.

V is TRBV2 and J is TRBJ1-5; TRBD1 might be the D (5 bases). The germline CDR1 and CDR2 sequences are SNHLY and FYNNEI. The CDR3 contains 13 residues. V was pared by 6 bases and J by 5 bases, with 11 bases between. DNA for the CDR3: TGTGCCAGCAGGGGGGGGAACGATCAGCCCCAGCATTTT. Its translation is CASRGGNDQPQHF.

Written as DNA, the CDR3 is TGTGCCAGCAGCCACCGCGAGGTGGGGTATGGCTACACCTTC. Translation: CASSHREVGYGYTF. The genes are TRBV7-9 and TRBJ1-2; D is undetermined. CDR1 is SEHNR, CDR2 FQNEAQ, per germline (reference sequence). CDR3 size: 14 residues. V lost 5 bases and J lost 5, with 15 bases in between.

The chain has TRBV6-1 and TRBJ2-1, with TRBD1 matching over 8 bases. Germline V gene data show CDR1 as MNHNS and CDR2 as SASEGT. The CDR3 has 16 amino acids. With V trimmed by 4 bases and J by 0 bases, 5 bases remained unmatched. This CDR3 is CASSGTGPSSYNEQFF. DNA for the CDR3: TGTGCCAGCAGTGGGACAGGGCCGAGCTCCTACAATGAGCAGTTCTTC.

This clone was counted a single time. CDR3 region: CASSQGGLAARTGELFF. CDR3 nucleotides: TGCGCCAGCAGCCAAGGGGGACTAGCGGCACGAACCGGGGAGCTGTTTTTT. The chain employs TRBV4-3 and TRBJ2-2; TRBD2 agrees at 11 bases. V was pared by 1 base and J by 5 bases, with 6 bases of the junction left unmatched. The CDR3 loop spans 17 amino acids. CDR1 LGHNA and CDR2 YSLEER come from the germline V gene.

As concerns this clone: Other DNA sequences in the same sample also yield this CDR3. The chain employs TRBV7-2 and TRBJ1-2; D is uncertain. The V gene lost 1 base and the J gene lost 4 bases, with 7 bases spanning the gap. The CDR3 is 13 residues long. Per the germline V gene, CDR1 is SGHTA and CDR2 is FQGNSA. CDR3 coding DNA: TGTGCCAGCAGCTTAGGGTCCAGCTATGGCTACACCTTC. Its protein product is CASSLGSSYGYTF.

This sequence joins TRBV5-4 and TRBJ2-5, with TRBD2 matching 10 bases. The trim removed 2 bases at V and 2 bases at J, leaving 6 bases unmatched. The CDR3 is made up of 16 amino acids. Germline V gene sequence: CDR1 SGHNT, CDR2 YYREEE (reference sequence). The CDR3 nucleotides read TGTGCCAGCAGCTTTGGGGCTAGCGGGAGTCAAGAGACCCAGTACTTC. It is translated as CASSFGASGSQETQYF.

This sequence joins TRBV20-1 and TRBJ2-7, with D perhaps matching TRBD1 (5 bases). Germline V lookup: CDR1 DFQATT, CDR2 SNEGSKA (reference sequence). With 5 bases removed from V and 6 bases from J, the gap between germline ends came to 11 bases. The CDR3 sequence is 11 residues long. For the CDR3, the DNA is TGCAGTGCTGGACACAAAGGCGAGCAGTACTTC. Residues: CSAGHKGEQYF.

This sequence joins TRBV6-5 and TRBJ1-2; TRBD1 might be the D (6 bases). Deletions cut 0 bases from V and 3 bases from J, with 11 bases between. Germline V gene sequence: CDR1 MNHEY, CDR2 SVGAGI. The CDR3 length is 15 residues. CDR3 bases: TGTGCCAGCAGTTACTCGGTCGGGGGCGACTATGGCTACACCTTC. The encoded protein is CASSYSVGGDYGYTF.

A word on this clone: Other DNA sequences in this specimen translate into the identical CDR3. The chain couples TRBV6-5 to TRBJ1-2; TRBD1 aligns across 9 bases. CDR1 MNHEY and CDR2 SVGAGI come from the germline V gene. The CDR3 totals 13 residues. With 6 bases clipped from V and 5 bases from J, the junction kept 4 bases outside the gene matches. CDR3 DNA: TGTGCCAGCAGGGAGACAGGGGGTTATGGCTACACCTTC. Its translation is CASRETGGYGYTF.

The V call is TRBV4-3, the J call TRBJ2-7; D gene uncertain. Germline loops: CDR1 LGHNA, CDR2 YSLEER. The CDR3 loop spans 15 amino acids. The V gene lost 2 bases and the J gene lost 2 bases, with 13 bases spanning the gap. The CDR3 coding sequence is TGCGCCAGCAGCCAAACCCGGCATTCAGCCTACGAGCAGTACTTC. Protein: CASSQTRHSAYEQYF.

This rearrangement joins TRBV6-6 to TRBJ1-6; 9 bases align to TRBD1. After removal of 0 bases from V and 8 bases from J, the junction contained 2 bases not matched to a gene. CDR1 is MNHNY and CDR2 is SVGAGI in the germline V gene (reference sequence). The CDR3 loop spans 15 amino acids. CDR3 DNA: TGTGCCAGCAGTTACTCGGGACAGGGTGATTCACCCCTCCACTTT. Amino acids: CASSYSGQGDSPLHF.

This sequence joins TRBV9 and TRBJ2-1; a possible D gene is TRBD2 (6 bases). Germline assignment: CDR1 SGDLS and CDR2 YYNGEE. The CDR3 runs to 16 residues. Deletions cut 3 bases from V and 5 bases from J, with 18 bases between. CDR3 amino acids: CASSAPPLARNNEQFF. DNA for the CDR3: TGTGCCAGCAGCGCCCCCCCGCTAGCGCGTAACAATGAGCAGTTCTTC.

V gene TRBV7-9 combines with J gene TRBJ2-3; possible D gene TRBD1, 6 bases. Germline assignment: CDR1 SEHNR and CDR2 FQNEAQ (reference sequence). V dropped 3 bases and J dropped 5 bases, with 15 bases sitting between them. CDR3 length: 15 residues. CDR3 bases: TGTGCCAGCAGCTTCGGACAGATAGTGGTAGATACGCAGTATTTT. It codes for CASSFGQIVVDTQYF.

This clone is a singleton in its sample. The chain joins TRBV27 to TRBJ2-7; possible D gene TRBD2, 5 bases. Trimming pared 6 bases from V and 6 bases from J, leaving 18 bases between. Germline assignment: CDR1 MNHEY and CDR2 SMNVEV (reference sequence). The CDR3 has 14 residues. The CDR3 sequence is CASSPGIPSREQYF. The CDR3, as DNA: TGTGCCAGCAGCCCCGGGATACCTTCCCGCGAGCAGTACTTC.

This chain connects TRBV5-6 to TRBJ2-3; no reliable D call. V lost 1 base and J 1 base, leaving 10 bases between the germline ends. CDR1 and CDR2 from the germline V gene are SGHDT and YYEEEE. The CDR3 contains 15 residues. CDR3 residues: CASSLNFGGTDTQYF. In DNA form, the CDR3 reads TGTGCCAGCAGCTTGAATTTTGGAGGCACAGATACGCAGTATTTT.

The rearrangement links TRBV7-2 to TRBJ2-3, with 10 bases lining up with TRBD1. CDR1 and CDR2 from the germline V gene are SGHTA and FQGNSA. The CDR3 covers 16 residues. The ends lost 6 bases at V and 4 bases at J; junction bases unmatched: 10. The chain's CDR3 is CASRRGGTGVADTQYF. In DNA, the CDR3 is TGTGCCAGCAGACGGGGCGGGACAGGGGTGGCAGATACGCAGTATTTT.

V gene TRBV18 combines with J gene TRBJ2-7; possible D gene TRBD2, 5 bases. CDR3 length: 17 amino acids. V dropped 3 bases and J dropped 5 bases, with 23 bases sitting between them. The germline V gene has CDR1 KGHSH and CDR2 LQKENI. The CDR3 spells CASSPRITGLAIHEQYF. The CDR3 bases are TGTGCCAGCTCACCTAGGATTACCGGGCTAGCAATCCACGAGCAGTACTTC. Combining the CDR3 with reference TRBV18 and TRBJ2-7 gives the whole variable domain NAGVMQNPRHLVRRRGQEARLRCSPMKGHSHVYWYRQLPEEGLKFMVYLQKENIIDESGMPKERFSAEFPKEGPSILRIQQVVRGDSAAYFCASSPRITGLAIHEQYFGPGTRLTVT.

The rearrangement uses TRBV6-5 and TRBJ1-1; D remains unclear. Germline V gene lookup returns CDR1 MNHEY and CDR2 SVGAGI. The length of the CDR3 is 13 residues. V was trimmed by 2 bases and J by 1 base, leaving 5 bases between them. The CDR3 spells CASSYNWNTEAFF. Written as DNA, the CDR3 is TGTGCCAGCAGTTACAACTGGAACACTGAAGCTTTCTTT.

Worth noting for this clone: Other DNA sequences within the sample encode an identical CDR3. The gene calls are TRBV11-2 and TRBJ2-7, with D tentatively TRBD1 or TRBD2 (5 bases each). Trimming left V 0 bases short and J 6 bases short, with 9 bases between. Per germline, CDR1 SGHAT and CDR2 FQNNGV. There are 13 residues in the CDR3. The CDR3 protein is CASSLDRAGEQYF. CDR3 coding DNA: TGTGCCAGCAGCTTAGACAGGGCGGGCGAGCAGTACTTC.